This T cell receptor (beta chain) was retrieved from a study of T cell changes during pregnancy in multiple sclerosis. TCRdb's copy holds only in-frame clones and misses some; the assay was immunoSEQ multiplex PCR. The sample includes about 34,000 clones, roughly 90% seen only once; the top ten take roughly 3.5%. The TCR sequence derives from a female donor with multiple sclerosis, enrolled in a pregnancy study. Sequences were derived from CD8+ T cells from peripheral blood mononuclear cells, sampled in the third trimester of pregnancy.

CDR3 residues: CASSPSGGARVWGYTF. CDR3 DNA sequence: TGTGCCAGCAGTCCCTCTGGAGGGGCAAGAGTATGGGGCTACACCTTC. The chain is built from TRBV27 and TRBJ1-2, with TRBD1 as a possible D gene (5 bases). There are 16 residues in the CDR3. From germline, CDR1 is MNHEY and CDR2 SMNVEV (reference sequence). The germline V and J ends were trimmed by 5 bases and 8 bases, with 24 bases remaining between them.